Listed below are T cell receptor beta chains from one sample, sequenced in a study of cytomegalovirus exposure and HLA in healthy donors. Produced via immunoSEQ multiplex PCR; TCRdb's table is partial and in-frame only. This table holds about 58,000 clones. Sequenced sample: PBMCs. The receptors here all came from a woman younger than 35 in good health and CMV-seronegative. Both conserved end residues are part of each CDR3. The order of the fields is J gene, D gene, V gene, CDR3 protein, CDR3 DNA. D genes are given only for firm matches.

J: TRBJ1-5
D: TRBD1
V: TRBV19
CDR3: CASSTGQVHESQPQHF
DNA: TGTGCCAGTAGTACAGGACAGGTTCACGAGTCTCAGCCCCAGCATTTT

J: TRBJ2-2
D: TRBD2
V: TRBV6-6
CDR3: CASRGGLPRDTGELFF
DNA: TGTGCCAGCAGGGGGGGACTACCCCGGGACACCGGGGAGCTGTTTTTT

J: TRBJ2-3
D: TRBD2
V: TRBV6-1
CDR3: CASSVRAGDTDTQYF
DNA: TGTGCCAGCAGTGTACGAGCGGGAGACACAGATACGCAGTATTTT

J: TRBJ2-5
D: NA
V: TRBV11-3
CDR3: CASSPDGHQETQYF
DNA: TGTGCCAGCAGCCCAGATGGGCACCAAGAGACCCAGTACTTC

J: TRBJ2-7
D: NA
V: TRBV5-6
CDR3: CASSLVGVGGEQYF
DNA: TGTGCCAGCAGCTTGGTTGGGGTTGGAGGCGAGCAGTACTTC

J: TRBJ1-5
D: NA
V: TRBV2
CDR3: CASSQSYSNQPQHF
DNA: TGTGCCAGCAGTCAGTCATATAGCAATCAGCCCCAGCATTTT

J: TRBJ2-1
D: NA
V: TRBV5-1
CDR3: CASSVQGVDEQFF
DNA: TGCGCCAGCAGCGTACAGGGTGTCGATGAGCAGTTCTTC

J: TRBJ1-1
D: TRBD1
V: TRBV7-9
CDR3: CASSLVFGTGDEAFF
DNA: TGTGCCAGCAGCTTAGTCTTCGGGACAGGGGATGAAGCTTTCTTT

J: TRBJ1-2
D: NA
V: TRBV7-8
CDR3: CASSSRLRGEGEGYTF
DNA: TGTGCCAGCAGCTCCCGATTGAGGGGCGAGGGGGAGGGCTACACCTTC

J: TRBJ1-6
D: TRBD1
V: TRBV7-2
CDR3: CASSFDRGLSPLHF
DNA: TGTGCCAGCAGCTTTGACAGGGGTCTATCACCCCTCCACTTT

J: TRBJ2-2
D: TRBD1
V: TRBV11-2
CDR3: CASSRPRDRGLPTPGELFF
DNA: TGTGCCAGCAGCCGGCCTAGGGACAGGGGGCTTCCTACCCCCGGGGAGCTGTTTTTT

J: TRBJ2-7
D: TRBD1
V: TRBV30
CDR3: CAWIQGSLYEQYF
DNA: TGTGCCTGGATACAGGGGTCTCTCTACGAGCAGTACTTC

J: TRBJ2-5
D: NA
V: TRBV4-1
CDR3: CASSQGPRETQYF
DNA: TGCGCCAGCAGCCAGGGCCCTCGGGAGACCCAGTACTTC

J: TRBJ1-2
D: NA
V: TRBV25-1
CDR3: CASTIGTGYGYTF
DNA: TGTGCCAGCACTATCGGGACTGGGTATGGCTACACCTTC

J: TRBJ2-7
D: TRBD2
V: TRBV30
CDR3: CAWSVASGSYEQYF
DNA: TGTGCCTGGAGTGTCGCTAGCGGGAGCTACGAGCAGTACTTC

J: TRBJ2-7
D: NA
V: TRBV19
CDR3: CASSIFVAANEQYF
DNA: TGTGCCAGTAGTATTTTCGTGGCAGCGAACGAGCAGTACTTC

J: TRBJ1-2
D: NA
V: TRBV7-3
CDR3: CASSLTADYGYTF
DNA: TGTGCCAGCAGCTTAACGGCGGACTATGGCTACACCTTC

J: TRBJ1-6
D: NA
V: TRBV7-9
CDR3: CASSLVESSPLHF
DNA: TGTGCCAGCAGCTTAGTTGAGAGTTCACCCCTCCACTTT

J: TRBJ2-7
D: NA
V: TRBV11-2
CDR3: CASSLEAPFDTEQYF
DNA: TGTGCCAGCAGCTTAGAAGCCCCCTTCGACACCGAGCAGTACTTC

J: TRBJ2-1
D: TRBD2
V: TRBV5-1
CDR3: CASSLGLAAYNEQFF
DNA: TGCGCCAGCAGCTTGGGGCTAGCGGCTTACAATGAGCAGTTCTTC

J: TRBJ2-7
D: NA
V: TRBV7-2
CDR3: CASSLVPRGNYEQYF
DNA: TGTGCCAGCAGCTTAGTTCCCAGGGGAAACTACGAGCAGTACTTC

J: TRBJ2-3
D: TRBD2
V: TRBV5-4
CDR3: CASSRAGLGTDTQYF
DNA: TGTGCCAGCAGCCGAGCGGGGTTGGGCACAGATACGCAGTATTTT